This TCR beta chain is drawn from a study of blood T cell repertoires in COVID-19. Study context: PBMCs, B-cell-depleted T cells, or T cells provided the cDNA or gDNA that made up the material.

The CDR3 has 18 amino acids. From germline, CDR1 is MGHDK and CDR2 SYGVNS. After removal of 7 bases from V and 0 bases from J, the junction contained 10 bases not matched to a gene. This table comes from immunoSEQ multiplex PCR, and its TCRdb copy is limited to in-frame clones, with some not included. The sample lists approximately 230,000 clones; around nine tenths were seen once. Sequenced material: peripheral blood. This TCR came from a woman in her thirties or forties who had recovered from COVID-19. The chain recombines TRBV25-1 with TRBJ2-6; the match to TRBD1 covers 9 bases. The CDR3 nucleotides are TGTGCCAGCACCGGGACAGGGATCCTCCCCTCTGGGGCCAACGTCCTGACTTTC. Protein product: CASTGTGILPSGANVLTF.